This T cell receptor (beta chain) is drawn from a study of blood T cell repertoires in COVID-19. Whole-study context: T cells, B-cell-depleted T cells, or PBMCs provided the cDNA or gDNA that served as material.

The CDR3 runs 15 residues. Losses at the gene ends were 5 bases for V and 1 base for J; bases not matched to a gene: 6. CDR1 is SGHTA and CDR2 is FQGNSA in the germline V gene. In the original analysis: Using reference gene primer amplification, nucleated cell counts were estimated. Profiled with immunoSEQ multiplex PCR; TCRdb holds only in-frame clones, not every one. V and J calls and clone size are those listed in that table; D and trimming were worked out from the DNA. The sample yields 60,000 or so clones, under 90% seen once. This chain joins TRBV7-2 and TRBJ2-3; 7 bases align to TRBD2. The sample taken for sequencing was peripheral blood. The TCR comes from a woman aged 80 or older with acute or convalescent COVID-19. The CDR3 reads CASSPRLAGTDTQYF. The CDR3 DNA is TGTGCCAGCAGCCCGAGACTAGCTGGCACAGATACGCAGTATTTT.